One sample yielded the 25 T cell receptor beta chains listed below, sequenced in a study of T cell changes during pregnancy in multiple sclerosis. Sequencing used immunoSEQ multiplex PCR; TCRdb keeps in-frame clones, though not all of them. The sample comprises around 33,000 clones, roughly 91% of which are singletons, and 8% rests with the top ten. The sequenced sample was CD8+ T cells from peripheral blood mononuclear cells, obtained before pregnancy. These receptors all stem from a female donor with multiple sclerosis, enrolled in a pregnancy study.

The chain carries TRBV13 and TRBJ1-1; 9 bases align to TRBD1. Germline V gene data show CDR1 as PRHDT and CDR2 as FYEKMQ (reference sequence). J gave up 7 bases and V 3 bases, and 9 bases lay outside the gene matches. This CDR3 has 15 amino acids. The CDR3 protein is CASSFTGQGAVEAFF. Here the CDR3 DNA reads TGTGCCAGCAGCTTTACGGGACAGGGCGCTGTTGAAGCTTTCTTT.

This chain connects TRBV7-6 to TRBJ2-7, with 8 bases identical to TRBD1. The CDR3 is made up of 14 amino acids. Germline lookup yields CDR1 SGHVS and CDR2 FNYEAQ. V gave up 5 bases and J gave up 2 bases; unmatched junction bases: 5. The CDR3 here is CASSGPTGAYEQYF. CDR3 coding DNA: TGTGCCAGCAGCGGACCGACAGGGGCCTACGAGCAGTACTTC.

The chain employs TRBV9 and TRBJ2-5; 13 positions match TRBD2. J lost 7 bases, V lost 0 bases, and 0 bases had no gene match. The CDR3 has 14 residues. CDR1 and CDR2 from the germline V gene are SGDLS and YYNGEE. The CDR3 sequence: CASSVGTSGGTQYF. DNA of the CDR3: TGTGCCAGCAGCGTAGGGACTAGCGGGGGGACCCAGTACTTC.

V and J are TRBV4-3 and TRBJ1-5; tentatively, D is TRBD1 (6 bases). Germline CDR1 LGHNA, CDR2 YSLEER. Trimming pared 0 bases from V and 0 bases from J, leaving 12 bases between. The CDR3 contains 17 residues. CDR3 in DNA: TGCGCCAGCAGCCAAGAACAGGCACAGGGTAGCAATCAGCCCCAGCATTTT. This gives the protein CASSQEQAQGSNQPQHF.

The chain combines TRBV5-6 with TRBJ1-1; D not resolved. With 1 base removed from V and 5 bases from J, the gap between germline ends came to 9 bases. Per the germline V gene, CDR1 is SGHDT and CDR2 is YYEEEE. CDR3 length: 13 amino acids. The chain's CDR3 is CASSLFGSTEAFF. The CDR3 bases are TGTGCCAGCAGCTTGTTCGGTTCGACTGAAGCTTTCTTT.

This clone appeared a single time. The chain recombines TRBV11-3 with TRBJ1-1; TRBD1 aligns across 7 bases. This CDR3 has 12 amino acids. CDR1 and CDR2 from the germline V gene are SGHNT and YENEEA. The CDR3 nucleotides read TGTGACCCACAGGGGTTCGGCGCTGAAGCTTTCTTT. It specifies CDPQGFGAEAFF.

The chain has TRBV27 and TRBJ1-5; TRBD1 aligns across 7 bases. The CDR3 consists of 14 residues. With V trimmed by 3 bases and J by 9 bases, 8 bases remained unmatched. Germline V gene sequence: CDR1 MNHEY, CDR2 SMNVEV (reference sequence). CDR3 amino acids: CASSFTGAKGPQHF. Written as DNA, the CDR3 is TGTGCCAGCAGTTTTACAGGGGCTAAGGGGCCCCAGCATTTT.

CDR3 region: CASQGYQETQYF. CDR3 sequence (DNA): TGTGCCAGCCAGGGGTACCAAGAGACCCAGTACTTC. V and J are TRBV2 and TRBJ2-5, with D possibly matching TRBD1 (6 bases). V was cut by 8 bases and J by 0 bases, with 7 bases left in between. The germline V gene has CDR1 SNHLY and CDR2 FYNNEI. The CDR3 has 12 amino acids.

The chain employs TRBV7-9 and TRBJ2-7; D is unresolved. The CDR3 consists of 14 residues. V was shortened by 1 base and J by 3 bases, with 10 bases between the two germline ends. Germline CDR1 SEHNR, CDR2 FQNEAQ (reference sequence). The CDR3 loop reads CASSLGQSVYEQYF. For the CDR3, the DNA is TGTGCCAGCAGCTTAGGACAAAGTGTCTACGAGCAGTACTTC.

CDR3 sequence reads: CASSPEGYEQYF. CDR3 in DNA: TGTGCCAGCTCACCAGAGGGTTACGAGCAGTACTTC. This rearrangement joins TRBV18 to TRBJ2-7, with D possibly matching TRBD2 (5 bases). V was cut by 2 bases and J by 4 bases, with 6 bases left in between. CDR3 length: 12 residues. The germline CDR1 and CDR2 sequences are KGHSH and LQKENI. Full variable domain (missing parts from reference TRBV18 and TRBJ2-7): NAGVMQNPRHLVRRRGQEARLRCSPMKGHSHVYWYRQLPEEGLKFMVYLQKENIIDESGMPKERFSAEFPKEGPSILRIQQVVRGDSAAYFCASSPEGYEQYFGPGTRLTVT.

The CDR3 protein is CASSPGFSPGYTF. CDR3 DNA: TGTGCCAGCAGCCCAGGGTTTAGTCCTGGCTACACCTTC. V is TRBV7-8 and J is TRBJ1-2, with a possible D match to TRBD1 (5 bases). V lost 5 bases to trimming and J lost 7 bases, with 14 bases between them. This CDR3 is built from 13 residues. Germline values: CDR1 SGHVS, CDR2 FQNEAQ.

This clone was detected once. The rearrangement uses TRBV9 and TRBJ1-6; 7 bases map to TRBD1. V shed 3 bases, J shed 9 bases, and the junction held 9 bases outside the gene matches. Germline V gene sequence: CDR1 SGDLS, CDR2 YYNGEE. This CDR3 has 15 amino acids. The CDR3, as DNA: TGTGCCAGCAGCGCCGTGGGGACAGACCGTTCACCCCTCCACTTT. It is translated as CASSAVGTDRSPLHF.

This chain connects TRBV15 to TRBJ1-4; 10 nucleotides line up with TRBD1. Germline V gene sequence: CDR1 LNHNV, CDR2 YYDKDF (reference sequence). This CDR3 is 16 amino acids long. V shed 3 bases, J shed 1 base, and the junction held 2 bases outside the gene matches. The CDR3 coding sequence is TGTGCCACCAGCAGTGGACAGGGGGGAACTAATGAAAAACTGTTTTTT. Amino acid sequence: CATSSGQGGTNEKLFF.

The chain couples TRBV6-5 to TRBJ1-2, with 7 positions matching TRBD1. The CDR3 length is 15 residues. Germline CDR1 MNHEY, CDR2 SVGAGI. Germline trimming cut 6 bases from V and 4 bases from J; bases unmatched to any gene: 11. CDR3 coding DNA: TGTGCCAGCAGCCTTGGGGTTGGACAGGTCTATGGCTACACCTTC. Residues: CASSLGVGQVYGYTF.

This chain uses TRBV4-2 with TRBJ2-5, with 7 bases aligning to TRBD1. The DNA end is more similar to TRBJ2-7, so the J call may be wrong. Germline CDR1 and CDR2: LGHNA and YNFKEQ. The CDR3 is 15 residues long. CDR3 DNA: TGTGCCAGCAGCCAAGAAGACAGGGAATTATACGAGCAGTACTTC. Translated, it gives CASSQEDRELYEQYF.

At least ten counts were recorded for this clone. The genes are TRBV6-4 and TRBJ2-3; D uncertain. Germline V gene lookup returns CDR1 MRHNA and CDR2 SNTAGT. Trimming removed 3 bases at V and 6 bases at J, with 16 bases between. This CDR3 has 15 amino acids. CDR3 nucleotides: TGTGCCAGCAGTGAAAGTCTTGACACTGGCGATACGCAGTATTTT. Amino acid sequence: CASSESLDTGDTQYF.

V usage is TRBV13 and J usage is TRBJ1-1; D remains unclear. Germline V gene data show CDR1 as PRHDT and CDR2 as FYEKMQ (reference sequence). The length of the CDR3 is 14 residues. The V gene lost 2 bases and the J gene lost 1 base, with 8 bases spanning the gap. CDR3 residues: CASSLILSNTEAFF. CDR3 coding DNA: TGTGCCAGCAGCTTAATACTGTCGAACACTGAAGCTTTCTTT.

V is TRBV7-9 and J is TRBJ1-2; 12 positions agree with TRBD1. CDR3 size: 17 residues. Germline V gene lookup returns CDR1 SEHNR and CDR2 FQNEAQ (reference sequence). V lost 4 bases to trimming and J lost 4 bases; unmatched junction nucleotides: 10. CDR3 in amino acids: CASSSPGQGAFVYGYTF. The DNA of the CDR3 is TGTGCCAGCAGCTCGCCGGGACAGGGGGCGTTTGTCTATGGCTACACCTTC.

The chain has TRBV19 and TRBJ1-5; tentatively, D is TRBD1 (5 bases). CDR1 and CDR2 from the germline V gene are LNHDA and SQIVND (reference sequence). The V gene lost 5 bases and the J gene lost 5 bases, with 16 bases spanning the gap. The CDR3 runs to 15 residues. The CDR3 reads CASSPVGGSHQPQHF. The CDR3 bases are TGTGCCAGTAGTCCCGTGGGGGGATCGCATCAGCCCCAGCATTTT. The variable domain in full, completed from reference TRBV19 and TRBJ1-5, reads DGGITQSPKYLFRKEGQNVTLSCEQNLNHDAMYWYRQDPGQGLRLIYYSQIVNDFQKGDIAEGYSVSREKKESFPLTVTSAQKNPTAFYLCASSPVGGSHQPQHFGDGTRLSIL.

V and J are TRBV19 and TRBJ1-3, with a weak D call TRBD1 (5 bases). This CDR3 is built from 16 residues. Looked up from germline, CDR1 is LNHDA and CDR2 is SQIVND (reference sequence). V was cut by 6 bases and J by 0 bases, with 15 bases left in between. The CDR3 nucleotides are TGTGCCAGTAGCGACGCGGGACGGACCTCTGGAAACACCATATATTTT. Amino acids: CASSDAGRTSGNTIYF. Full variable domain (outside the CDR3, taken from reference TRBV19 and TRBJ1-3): DGGITQSPKYLFRKEGQNVTLSCEQNLNHDAMYWYRQDPGQGLRLIYYSQIVNDFQKGDIAEGYSVSREKKESFPLTVTSAQKNPTAFYLCASSDAGRTSGNTIYFGEGSWLTVV.

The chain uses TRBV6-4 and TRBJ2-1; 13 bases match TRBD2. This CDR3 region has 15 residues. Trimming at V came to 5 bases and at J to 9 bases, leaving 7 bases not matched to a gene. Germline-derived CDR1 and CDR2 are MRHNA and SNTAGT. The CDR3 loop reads CASSSGTSGESEQFF. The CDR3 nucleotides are TGTGCCAGCAGTTCCGGGACTAGCGGGGAAAGTGAGCAGTTCTTC.

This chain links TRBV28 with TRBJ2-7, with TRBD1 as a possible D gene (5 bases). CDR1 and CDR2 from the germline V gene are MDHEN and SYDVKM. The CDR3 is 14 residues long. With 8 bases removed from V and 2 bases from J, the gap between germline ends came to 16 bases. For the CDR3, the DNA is TGTGCCAGCTTAAACTCGGACAAGGCCTACGAGCAGTACTTC. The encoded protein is CASLNSDKAYEQYF.

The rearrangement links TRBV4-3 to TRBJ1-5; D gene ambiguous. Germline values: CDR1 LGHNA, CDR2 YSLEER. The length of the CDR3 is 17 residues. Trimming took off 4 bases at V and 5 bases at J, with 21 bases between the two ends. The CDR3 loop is CASSRNLGEPRYQPQHF. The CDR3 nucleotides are TGCGCCAGCAGCCGGAACCTCGGGGAGCCAAGGTATCAGCCCCAGCATTTT.

The CDR3 sequence: CASSQAGGASYNSPLHF. The CDR3 nucleotides are TGCGCCAGCAGCCAAGCGGGGGGGGCAAGCTATAATTCACCCCTCCACTTT. This rearrangement joins TRBV4-1 to TRBJ1-6; TRBD1 is a possible D gene (6 bases). The V and J ends lost 1 base and 3 bases respectively, with 13 bases between them. The CDR3 totals 17 residues. Germline lookup yields CDR1 MGHRA and CDR2 YSYEKL.

The CDR3 DNA reads as TGTGCCATCAGTGATAACACAGTGGGCTCCTACGAGCAGTACTTC. Translating gives CAISDNTVGSYEQYF. The chain links TRBV10-3 to TRBJ2-7, with D hard to call. The V end was cut by 3 bases, the J end by 0 bases, with 12 bases between. The CDR3 contains 15 residues. Germline CDR1 and CDR2: ENHRY and SYGVKD.